What follows are 17 T cell receptor beta chains derived from one specimen sequenced in a study of PD-1 blockade in classical Hodgkin lymphoma. The time point: newly diagnosed, previously untreated cHL patient sample. The protocol was immunoSEQ multiplex PCR, while the TCRdb copy is restricted to in-frame clones and leaves out a portion. The repertoire consists of under 30,000 clones, with roughly 92% occurring once and the leading ten covering roughly 3.8%. Sequenced sample: peripheral blood mononuclear cells (PBMCs). These TCRs come from a human donor with classical Hodgkin lymphoma.

J is TRBJ2-3 and V is TRBV6-5, with TRBD2 matching over 7 bases. There are 15 residues in the CDR3. Germline CDR1 is MNHEY and CDR2 is SVGAGI. V trimming: 4 bases; J trimming: 4 bases; junction bases outside the gene matches: 8. CDR3: CASSSAGSRADTQYF. CDR3 bases: TGTGCCAGCAGTTCAGCGGGATCCCGGGCAGATACGCAGTATTTT.

This sequence joins TRBV19 and TRBJ1-2; TRBD1 matches 7 bases. Unmatched junction bases numbered 5, after V lost 9 bases and J lost 4 bases. Germline lookup yields CDR1 LNHDA and CDR2 SQIVND (reference sequence). There are 12 residues in the CDR3. The CDR3 DNA is TGTGCCAGCCGGGACAGCGCCTATGGCTACACCTTC. This gives the protein CASRDSAYGYTF. The full variable domain, rest sourced from reference TRBV19 and TRBJ1-2, is DGGITQSPKYLFRKEGQNVTLSCEQNLNHDAMYWYRQDPGQGLRLIYYSQIVNDFQKGDIAEGYSVSREKKESFPLTVTSAQKNPTAFYLCASRDSAYGYTFGSGTRLTVV.

The chain has TRBV27 and TRBJ2-7, with TRBD2 matching 14 bases. CDR3 size: 18 residues. V was clipped by 4 bases and J by 4 bases; unmatched bases: 12. Per the germline V gene, CDR1 is MNHEY and CDR2 is SMNVEV (reference sequence). CDR3 loop: CASSSPKGLAGEFYEQYF. CDR3 nucleotide sequence: TGTGCCAGCAGTTCCCCCAAGGGACTAGCGGGAGAGTTTTACGAGCAGTACTTC.

The rearrangement uses TRBV5-4 and TRBJ2-5; 8 positions agree with TRBD2. The CDR3 runs 13 residues. V dropped 3 bases and J dropped 5; count of bases not matched to a gene: 3. The germline CDR1 and CDR2 sequences are SGHNT and YYREEE (reference sequence). CDR3 DNA: TGTGCCAGCAGCTCCAGCGGGAGCGAGACCCAGTACTTC. This encodes CASSSSGSETQYF.

This sequence joins TRBV5-1 and TRBJ2-7; possible D gene TRBD1, 5 bases. Germline CDR1 reads SGHRS; CDR2 reads YFSETQ. Between the trimmed V and J ends, which lost 4 bases and 7 bases, there was a span of 12 bases. There are 12 residues in the CDR3. CDR3 nucleotide sequence: TGCGCCAGCAGCCCGGATCAGGGTGAGCAGTACTTC. The encoded protein is CASSPDQGEQYF.

V gene TRBV19 combines with J gene TRBJ1-1; D is perhaps TRBD1 (6 bases). Deletions cut 3 bases from V and 0 bases from J, with 17 bases between. The CDR3 spans 17 residues. Germline-derived CDR1 and CDR2 are LNHDA and SQIVND (reference sequence). The CDR3 DNA reads as TGTGCCAGTAGTATTGGGTGGCAGGGGTTCATGAACACTGAAGCTTTCTTT. Amino acids: CASSIGWQGFMNTEAFF. The whole variable domain, filled in from reference TRBV19 and TRBJ1-1, reads DGGITQSPKYLFRKEGQNVTLSCEQNLNHDAMYWYRQDPGQGLRLIYYSQIVNDFQKGDIAEGYSVSREKKESFPLTVTSAQKNPTAFYLCASSIGWQGFMNTEAFFGQGTRLTVV.

This chain uses TRBV4-2 with TRBJ2-5; 8 bases are shared with TRBD1. The V gene's germline CDR1 is LGHNA and CDR2 YNFKEQ. This CDR3 is 14 amino acids long. The ends lost 4 bases at V and 5 bases at J; junction bases unmatched: 6. CDR3 amino acids: CASSPRTGLETQYF. CDR3 bases: TGTGCCAGCAGCCCGAGGACAGGGCTGGAGACCCAGTACTTC.

The CDR3 spells CASRGGNQPQHF. DNA for the CDR3: TGTGCCAGCAGAGGGGGCAATCAGCCCCAGCATTTT. The rearrangement uses TRBV27 and TRBJ1-5; D perhaps matches TRBD1 (5 bases). Germline values: CDR1 MNHEY, CDR2 SMNVEV (reference sequence). This CDR3 is built from 12 residues. The V gene lost 6 bases and the J gene lost 2 bases, with 5 bases spanning the gap.

CDR3 sequence: CASRQGTSGGTGELFF. CDR3 DNA: TGTGCCAGCAGACAGGGGACTAGCGGGGGCACCGGGGAGCTGTTTTTT. V usage is TRBV5-4 and J usage is TRBJ2-2; 14 bases map to TRBD2. Germline values: CDR1 SGHNT, CDR2 YYREEE (reference sequence). V shed 5 bases, J shed 4 bases, and the junction held 4 bases outside the gene matches. There are 16 residues in the CDR3.

This sequence joins TRBV19 and TRBJ1-5, with TRBD1 as a possible D gene (5 bases). The germline CDR1 and CDR2 sequences are LNHDA and SQIVND (reference sequence). The CDR3 sequence is 13 residues long. Trimming took 4 bases from V and 4 from J, leaving 8 bases between them. The CDR3 coding sequence is TGTGCCAGTAGTACGGGACCTAATCAGCCCCAGCATTTT. Translated, it gives CASSTGPNQPQHF.

V usage is TRBV7-9 and J usage is TRBJ2-1, with 13 nucleotides matching TRBD2. Germline loops: CDR1 SEHNR, CDR2 FQNEAQ (reference sequence). After removal of 5 bases from V and 7 bases from J, the junction contained 14 bases not matched to a gene. The CDR3 has 18 amino acids. Here the CDR3 reads CASSVPGLAGRGGNEQFF. DNA for the CDR3: TGTGCCAGCAGCGTACCGGGACTAGCGGGACGAGGTGGGAATGAGCAGTTCTTC.

V usage is TRBV7-6 and J usage is TRBJ2-3; 7 nucleotides align to TRBD2. The CDR3 spans 16 residues. Germline V gene sequence: CDR1 SGHVS, CDR2 FNYEAQ. Losses at the gene ends were 5 bases for V and 4 bases for J; bases not matched to a gene: 12. The CDR3 bases are TGTGCCAGCAGCCGAGAAGGAGGGAGGGCCGCAGATACGCAGTATTTT. It translates to CASSREGGRAADTQYF. The whole variable domain, remainder taken from reference TRBV7-6 and TRBJ2-3, is GAGVSQSPRYKVTKRGQDVALRCDPISGHVSLYWYRQALGQGPEFLTYFNYEAQQDKSGLPNDRFSAERPEGSISTLTIQRTEQRDSAMYRCASSREGGRAADTQYFGPGTRLTVL.

The V and J genes are TRBV28 and TRBJ2-5, with 10 bases lining up with TRBD1. Near its end, the DNA agrees better with TRBJ2-7, so the J call may be wrong. CDR1 and CDR2 from the germline V gene are MDHEN and SYDVKM. The CDR3 totals 16 residues. CDR3 sequence reads: CASSSPGGDRGYEQYF. In DNA form, the CDR3 reads TGTGCCAGCAGTAGCCCCGGGGGGGACAGGGGATACGAGCAGTACTTC.

The chain recombines TRBV5-1 with TRBJ1-1, with D maybe TRBD1 (6 bases). Germline V gives CDR1 SGHRS, CDR2 YFSETQ. The germline V and J ends were trimmed by 0 bases and 7 bases, with 16 bases remaining between them. This CDR3 is built from 15 residues. The CDR3 nucleotides are TGCGCCAGCAGCTTGGTGGGGGCGAGGGACATTGAAGCTTTCTTT. Residues: CASSLVGARDIEAFF.

V is TRBV7-2 and J is TRBJ2-1, with 7 positions matching TRBD1. Losses at the gene ends were 3 bases for V and 6 bases for J; bases not matched to a gene: 5. The CDR3 totals 14 residues. The germline gives CDR1 SGHTA, CDR2 FQGNSA. The CDR3 coding sequence is TGTGCCAGCAGCTTCGGCGGACAGGTCAATGAGCAGTTCTTC. Protein product: CASSFGGQVNEQFF.

The CDR3, as DNA: TGTGCCATCAGTGTGTCGCCTAGCGGAACCACTCTTTTCGAGCAGTACTTC. Encoded protein: CAISVSPSGTTLFEQYF. This sequence joins TRBV10-3 and TRBJ2-7, with 7 bases fitting TRBD2. After removal of 4 bases from V and 6 bases from J, the junction contained 18 bases not matched to a gene. The CDR3 is 17 amino acids. CDR1 and CDR2 (germline): ENHRY, SYGVKD.

The V and J genes are TRBV29-1 and TRBJ2-1; 13 bases are a match to TRBD2. In germline, CDR1 is SQVTM, CDR2 ANQGSEA. This CDR3 contains 13 residues. V was pared by 7 bases and J by 9 bases, with 6 bases of the junction left unmatched. CDR3 residues: CSETSGRALEQFF. In DNA, the CDR3 is TGCAGCGAAACTAGCGGGAGGGCCCTTGAGCAGTTCTTC.